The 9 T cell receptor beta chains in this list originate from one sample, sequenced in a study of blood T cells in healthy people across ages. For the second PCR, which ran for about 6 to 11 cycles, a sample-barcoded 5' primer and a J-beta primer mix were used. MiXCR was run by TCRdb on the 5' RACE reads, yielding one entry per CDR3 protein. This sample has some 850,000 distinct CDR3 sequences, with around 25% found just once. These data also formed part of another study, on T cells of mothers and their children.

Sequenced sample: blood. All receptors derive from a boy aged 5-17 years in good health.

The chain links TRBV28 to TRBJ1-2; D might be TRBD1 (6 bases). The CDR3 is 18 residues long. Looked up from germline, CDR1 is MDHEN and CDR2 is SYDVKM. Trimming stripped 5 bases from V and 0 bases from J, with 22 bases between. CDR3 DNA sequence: TGTGCCAGCAGTCCGCCCTCTTTGGCCGGGACATCTAACTATGGCTACACCTTC. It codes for CASSPPSLAGTSNYGYTF.

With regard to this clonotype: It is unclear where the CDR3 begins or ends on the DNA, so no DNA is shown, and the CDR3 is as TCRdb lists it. CDR3 loop: CASSKVGGGSSYNEQFF. The V and J genes are TRBV21-1 and TRBJ2-1; the listed D gene, TRBD2, was not tested against the DNA. TRBV21-1 is noted as a pseudogene. The CDR3 spans 17 residues, counting both ends.

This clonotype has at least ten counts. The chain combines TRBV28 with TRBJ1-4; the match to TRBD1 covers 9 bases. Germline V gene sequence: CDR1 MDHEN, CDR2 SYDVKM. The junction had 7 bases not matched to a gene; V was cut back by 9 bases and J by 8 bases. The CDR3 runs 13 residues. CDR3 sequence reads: CASFGTGYEKLFF. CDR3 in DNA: TGTGCCAGTTTCGGGACAGGGTACGAAAAACTGTTTTTT.

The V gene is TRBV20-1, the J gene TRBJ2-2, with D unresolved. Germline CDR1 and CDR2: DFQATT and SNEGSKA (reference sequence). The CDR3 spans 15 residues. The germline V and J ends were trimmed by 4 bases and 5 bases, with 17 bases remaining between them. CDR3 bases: TGCAGTGCTAAGACCGACGTGGTAATGACCGGGGAGCTGTTTTTT. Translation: CSAKTDVVMTGELFF.

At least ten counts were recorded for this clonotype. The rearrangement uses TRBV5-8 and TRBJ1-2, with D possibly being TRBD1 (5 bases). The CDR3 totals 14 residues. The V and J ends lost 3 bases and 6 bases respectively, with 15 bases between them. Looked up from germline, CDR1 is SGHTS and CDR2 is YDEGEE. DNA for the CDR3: TGTGCCAGCAGCTCCTCCGGGACGCATCATGGCTACACCTTC. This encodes CASSSSGTHHGYTF.

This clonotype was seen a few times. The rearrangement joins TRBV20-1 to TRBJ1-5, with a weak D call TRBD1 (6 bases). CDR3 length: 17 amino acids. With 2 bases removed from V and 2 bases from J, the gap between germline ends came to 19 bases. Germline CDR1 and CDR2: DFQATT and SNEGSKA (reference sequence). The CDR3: CSARRLAGAFGNQPQHF. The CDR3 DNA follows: TGCAGTGCTAGACGATTGGCGGGGGCGTTTGGCAATCAGCCCCAGCATTTT.

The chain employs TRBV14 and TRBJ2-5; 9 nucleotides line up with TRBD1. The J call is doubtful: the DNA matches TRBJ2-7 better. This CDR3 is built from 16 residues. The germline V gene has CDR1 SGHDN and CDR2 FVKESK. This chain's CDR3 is CASSPDRGFVTYEQYF. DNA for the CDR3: TGTGCCAGCAGCCCTGACAGGGGGTTTGTCACCTACGAGCAGTACTTC.

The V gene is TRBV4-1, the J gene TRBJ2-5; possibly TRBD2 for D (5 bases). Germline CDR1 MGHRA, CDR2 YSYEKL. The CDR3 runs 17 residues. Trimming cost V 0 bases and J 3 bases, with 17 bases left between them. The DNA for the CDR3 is TGCGCCAGCAGCCAAGATCGGAGCGGTCTCCCGGAAGAGACCCAGTACTTC. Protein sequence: CASSQDRSGLPEETQYF.

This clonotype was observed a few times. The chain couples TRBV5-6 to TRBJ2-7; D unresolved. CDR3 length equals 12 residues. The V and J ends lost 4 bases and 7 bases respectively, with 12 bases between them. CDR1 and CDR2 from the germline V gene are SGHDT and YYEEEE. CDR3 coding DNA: TGTGCCAGCAGCATCACCTCGGTTGAGCAGTACTTC. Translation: CASSITSVEQYF.